The 5 T cell receptor beta chains below come from one sample, sequenced in a study of blood T cells in healthy people across ages. A second about 7 to 12 cycle PCR used barcoded and J-beta primers. TCRdb independently ran MiXCR on the 5' RACE reads; one entry per CDR3 protein. The table includes some 900,000 distinct CDR3 sequences, roughly 48% detected once. Sequenced sample: blood. Every receptor here comes from a man in his thirties or forties in good health.

This clonotype was counted only a few times. The J gene is TRBJ2-1, the V gene TRBV7-2; 15 nucleotides agree with TRBD2. CDR3 length: 19 amino acids. Trimming took 6 bases from V and 4 from J; bases not matched to a gene: 13. Germline lookup yields CDR1 SGHTA and CDR2 FQGNSA. CDR3 residues: CASSPGPTGLAGGYNEQFF. Here the CDR3 DNA reads TGTGCCAGCAGTCCGGGACCCACCGGACTAGCGGGGGGGTACAATGAGCAGTTCTTC.

The J gene is TRBJ1-4, the V gene TRBV5-1; unclear D gene. Per germline, CDR1 SGHRS and CDR2 YFSETQ. CDR3 size: 17 residues. V gave up 4 bases and J gave up 0 bases, with 16 bases separating them. The CDR3 sequence: CASSPAGAHATNEKLFF. In DNA, the CDR3 is TGCGCCAGCAGCCCCGCGGGAGCACATGCAACTAATGAAAAACTGTTTTTT.

The chain recombines TRBV6-6 with TRBJ2-3; D may be TRBD1 (5 bases). CDR3 length equals 15 residues. Germline lookup yields CDR1 MNHNY and CDR2 SVGAGI (reference sequence). V dropped 5 bases and J dropped 1 base, with 13 bases sitting between them. DNA of the CDR3: TGTGCCAGCAGTGGTAACAGGTTTGGCACAGATACGCAGTATTTT. Translated: CASSGNRFGTDTQYF.

This clonotype was seen a few times. The chain recombines TRBV29-1 with TRBJ2-3, with D possibly TRBD2 on 6 matching bases. V was pared by 6 bases and J by 4 bases, with 14 bases between. CDR3 length: 13 residues. CDR1 and CDR2 (germline): SQVTM, ANQGSEA. As DNA, the CDR3 is TGCAGCGTCGGAGGGCAGGGTCCAGATACGCAGTATTTT. As protein: CSVGGQGPDTQYF.

This clonotype was detected a few times. The chain employs TRBV20-1 and TRBJ2-1; TRBD2 agrees at 8 bases. This CDR3 has 15 residues. J lost 12 bases, V lost 1 base, and 14 bases had no gene match. The germline CDR1 and CDR2 sequences are DFQATT and SNEGSKA (reference sequence). As DNA, the CDR3 is TGCAGTGCTAGAGGATCGGGACTAGGGATAGACCGGCAGTTCTTC. It encodes CSARGSGLGIDRQFF.